This T cell receptor (beta chain) was sequenced in a study of metastatic and nonmetastatic thyroid tumors. Background on the study: Repertoires were compared across blood and tumor or nodule tissue from malignant and benign thyroid patients. Study results and limitations: Benign nodules were reported to have significantly lower TCR beta diversity than malignant thyroid tumors, in blood and tumor.

No treatment had been given to any patient before thyroid surgery. Under the authors' procedure: Building a distant-metastasis classifier for papillary thyroid cancer drew on CDR3 differences across clinicopathological groups. TCRdb used MiXCR to call clones anew from the PCR reads. The V and J calls and clone size come from TCRdb's table, not from the authors' own analysis. The sample carries some 4,500 clones, around 20% recorded once. The V and J ends lost 5 bases and 7 bases, in that order; junction bases with no gene match: 7. CDR3 size: 15 residues. Germline CDR1 and CDR2: MNHNS and SASEGT. Turning to this clone: Antigen specificity is unknown.

Sequencing was performed on adjacent normal tissue. V usage is TRBV6-1 and J usage is TRBJ2-1; 11 bases fit TRBD2. This TCR was recovered from a male donor with papillary thyroid cancer or a benign thyroid nodule (not recorded which). Some clones in this sample may be carry-over from other donors' samples. The CDR3 bases are TGTGCCAGCAGTCTAGCGGGAGGAAGTGGGAATGAGCAGTTCTTC. It translates to CASSLAGGSGNEQFF.